These 13 T cell receptor beta chains came from one sample sequenced in a study of shared clonotypes between healthy human individuals. The method was immunoSEQ multiplex PCR; TCRdb's version includes in-frame clones alone and lacks a portion of them. Of fewer than 400,000 clones in the sample, under 80% were seen once. Input material: memory CD4+ T cells sorted from blood. The subset is: CD45RA-negative fraction. The receptors stem from a man in his thirties or forties in good health.

Only a few counts were recorded for this clone. In DNA form, the CDR3 reads TGTGCCAGCTCACCATTTGCAGCGGGAGGATACAATGAGCAGTTCTTC. It codes for CASSPFAAGGYNEQFF. The V and J genes are TRBV18 and TRBJ2-1, with TRBD2 matching over 9 bases. Germline CDR1 KGHSH, CDR2 LQKENI. Trimming took 2 bases from V and 4 from J; bases not matched to a gene: 6. This CDR3 is 16 amino acids long.

This chain links TRBV19 with TRBJ2-5, with TRBD2 matching 7 bases. The CDR3 extends over 13 amino acids. The germline CDR1 and CDR2 sequences are LNHDA and SQIVND (reference sequence). V lost 10 bases and J lost 4; bases outside the gene matches: 9. In DNA form, the CDR3 reads TGTGCCACGAGAAGGGAGGGCGGAGAGACCCAGTACTTC. Its protein product is CATRREGGETQYF.

V and J are TRBV11-2 and TRBJ2-2; 14 bases are a match to TRBD2. The V and J ends lost 5 bases and 6 bases, in that order; junction bases with no gene match: 8. The CDR3 runs 17 residues. Germline V gives CDR1 SGHAT, CDR2 FQNNGV. CDR3 in amino acids: CASSPGTSGSSAGELFF. The CDR3 nucleotides are TGTGCCAGCAGCCCAGGGACTAGCGGGAGTTCGGCCGGGGAGCTGTTTTTT.

The chain joins TRBV5-1 to TRBJ1-3; D is unclear. The V end was cut by 0 bases, the J end by 3 bases, with 7 bases between. There are 14 residues in the CDR3. Germline V gene data show CDR1 as SGHRS and CDR2 as YFSETQ. CDR3 region: CASSLAGFGNTIYF. The CDR3 DNA follows: TGCGCCAGCAGCTTGGCCGGATTTGGAAACACCATATATTTT.

The chain couples TRBV5-1 to TRBJ1-3; 7 bases are shared with TRBD1. The CDR3 extends over 17 amino acids. The V and J ends lost 4 bases and 4 bases, in that order; junction bases with no gene match: 14. Germline values: CDR1 SGHRS, CDR2 YFSETQ. The CDR3 spells CASSGRDSGTEGNTIYF. The CDR3, as DNA: TGCGCCAGCAGCGGACGAGACTCGGGGACAGAGGGAAACACCATATATTTT.

The chain joins TRBV2 to TRBJ2-3; possible D gene TRBD2, 5 bases. In germline, CDR1 is SNHLY, CDR2 FYNNEI. The V gene lost 6 bases and the J gene lost 0 bases, with 19 bases spanning the gap. The CDR3 sequence is 17 residues long. For the CDR3, the DNA is TGTGCCAGCAGGGATATTATACTAGTAATCAGCACAGATACGCAGTATTTT. Translated: CASRDIILVISTDTQYF.

This clone showed up just once. This rearrangement joins TRBV5-6 to TRBJ1-2; maybe TRBD1 (5 bases). The CDR3 contains 12 residues. Between the trimmed V and J ends, which lost 0 bases and 8 bases, there was a span of 8 bases. The germline V gene encodes CDR1 SGHDT and CDR2 YYEEEE. CDR3 sequence: CASSLVRGGYTF. The CDR3 DNA sequence: TGTGCCAGCAGCTTGGTACGGGGGGGCTACACCTTC.

The chain has TRBV21-1 and TRBJ2-1; the table assigns TRBD2, which was not confirmed against the DNA. TRBV21-1 is deemed a pseudogene. CDR3 length equals 20 residues. DNA for the CDR3: TGTGCCAGCAGCCCCCCGAAGGGACTAGCGGCAGACAGCTCCTACAATGAGCAGTTCTTC. Amino acids: CASSPPKGLAADSSYNEQFF.

This clone was counted between two and nine times. The CDR3 protein is CASMQGGGNQPQHF. The CDR3 nucleotides are TGTGCCAGCATGCAGGGAGGAGGCAATCAGCCCCAGCATTTT. The rearrangement uses TRBV6-1 and TRBJ1-5; the D gene is possibly TRBD1 (5 bases). Trimming shortened V by 7 bases and J by 2 bases, and 12 bases separated the two germline ends. The CDR3 runs to 14 residues. CDR1 is MNHNS and CDR2 is SASEGT in the germline V gene.

This clone was counted between two and nine times. The chain couples TRBV14 to TRBJ1-2; D is possibly TRBD1 (5 bases). Germline CDR1 reads SGHDN; CDR2 reads FVKESK. This CDR3 region has 16 residues. Trimming shortened V by 1 base and J by 2 bases, and 14 bases separated the two germline ends. DNA for the CDR3: TGTGCCAGCAGCCAAGCGGGGGACGGACGGAACTATGGCTACACCTTC. Translating gives CASSQAGDGRNYGYTF.

This rearrangement joins TRBV18 to TRBJ2-2, with 8 bases lining up with TRBD1. The CDR3 loop spans 16 amino acids. Germline V gives CDR1 KGHSH, CDR2 LQKENI. The J segment lost 0 bases and the V segment lost 4 bases, leaving 4 bases of the junction unmatched. DNA for the CDR3: TGTGCCAGCTCACAATCAGGGGGCTCGAACACCGGGGAGCTGTTTTTT. It codes for CASSQSGGSNTGELFF.

The rearrangement uses TRBV28 and TRBJ1-2; D not resolved. Germline loops: CDR1 MDHEN, CDR2 SYDVKM. V was clipped by 6 bases and J by 8 bases, with 13 bases between them. CDR3 length: 12 amino acids. CDR3 region: CASSLNPGGYTF. As DNA, the CDR3 is TGTGCCAGCAGCCTAAACCCGGGGGGCTACACCTTC.

The rearrangement uses TRBV6-4 and TRBJ1-5; D is perhaps TRBD1 (6 bases). Germline-derived CDR1 and CDR2 are MRHNA and SNTAGT. V was pared by 8 bases and J by 0 bases, with 11 bases between. The CDR3 is 14 amino acids. CDR3 coding DNA: TGTGCCAGCTTACGACAGGATAGCAATCAGCCCCAGCATTTT. The encoded protein is CASLRQDSNQPQHF.